Included here is one TCR beta chain sequence, with context. The CDR3 is made up of 15 amino acids. Germline V gives CDR1 SGHRS, CDR2 YFSETQ. V lost 7 bases and J 3 bases, leaving 18 bases between the germline ends. In the study's own analysis: Reference gene primer amplification yielded estimated nucleated cell counts. Produced via immunoSEQ multiplex PCR; TCRdb's table is partial and in-frame only. V and J calls plus clone size are reproduced from that table; the DNA served to infer D and trimming. In the table there are about 190,000 clones, 60% to 85% of which are singletons. This record comes from a study of blood T cell repertoires in COVID-19. Across the study: Acute and convalescent COVID-19 samples came from the United States, Italy and Spain. T cells, B-cell-depleted T cells, or PBMCs provided the cDNA or gDNA that served as material.

The gene calls are TRBV5-1 and TRBJ2-3; tentatively, D is TRBD1 (6 bases). The receptor was isolated from a man between 60 and 70 years old with active or convalescent COVID-19. The sequencing sample was made of peripheral blood. CDR3: CASSGTGSVTDTQYF. The CDR3 DNA sequence: TGCGCCAGCTCGGGAACAGGGTCCGTGACAGATACGCAGTATTTT.